This TCR beta chain emerged from a study of Tregs in tolerant kidney transplant recipients. Study observations and caveats: For some patients, primers changed over time, blocking nucleotide-level comparison.

Thawed PBMCs were rested overnight at 37°C with 200 IU/ml IL-2 before regulatory T cell sorting. Method: immunoSEQ multiplex PCR; TCRdb's copy keeps in-frame clones and lacks some. The table has just under 65,000 clones, approximately 98% seen once. Germline V gene data show CDR1 as GTSNPN and CDR2 as SVGIG (reference sequence). Trimming shortened V by 0 bases and J by 3 bases, and 11 bases separated the two germline ends. The CDR3 consists of 14 residues. As regards this clone: Its antigen is still unknown.

The clonotype comes from a human donor who received a combined kidney and bone marrow transplant. The sequencing here drew on Tregs from blood, taken before the transplant. This sequence joins TRBV30 and TRBJ2-5; D is undetermined. The CDR3: CAWSVAQFEETQYF. The CDR3 bases are TGTGCCTGGAGTGTAGCGCAGTTTGAAGAGACCCAGTACTTC. Complete variable domain (other parts from reference TRBV30 and TRBJ2-5): SQTIHQWPATLVQPVGSPLSLECTVEGTSNPNLYWYRQAAGRGLQLLFYSVGIGQISSEVPQNLSASRPQDRQFILSSKKLLLSDSGFYLCAWSVAQFEETQYFGPGTRLLVL.